The subject of this entry is one TCR beta chain. Its target antigen remains unknown. Per-base quality was not reported, and no clone a single base away is much larger than it. Instrument on record: Illumina HiSeq 1500. Clones were called with MiXCR by TCRdb after fastp trimmed the public reads at Q25, and only in-frame beta chains were retained. One record per CDR3 amino acid sequence lists the most common genes and DNA. This sample has 680,000 or so distinct CDR3 sequences in its table, and around a third of those were observed once. 15% to 20% of the sample is taken by the ten largest. Read against the paper, the sample's treatment or condition label means: in vitro stimulation with specific CMV peptide epitopes to enrich CMV-specific T cells. The data were obtained in a study of T cell repertoires in cytomegalovirus infection (dated by TCRdb to the late 2010s). About the full investigation: Alongside well-studied HLA-B-restricted epitopes, the peptide stimulations were aimed at recently identified HLA-C-restricted CMV epitopes, whose presentation resists viral immunomodulation. The HLA type of each donor mattered for the analysis, because public TCR beta signatures pointed to carriage of CMV infection along with the matching HLA type.

The CDR3 covers 13 residues, taking in both the cysteine and the phenylalanine. The retained sequence is limited to the CDR3, 39 bases, with the frame set at the first base. V is cut by 0 bases and J by 4 bases, and the space between the germline ends is 5 bases. Via the germline V gene, CDR1 is ENHRY and CDR2 SYGVKD. Overall study outcomes, separate from this receptor: The ex vivo response was dominated by HLA-C-restricted CMV-specific TCR beta clonotypes, and the single most frequent clonotype in two of eight donors was supplied by these HLA-C-restricted clonotypes. In both this cohort and an independent cohort of some 350 donors, the cumulative frequency of public TCR beta family members distinguished carriers of CMV infection plus the relevant HLA type.

The chain is encoded by TRBV10-3 joined to TRBJ2-3, with the D gene call left open. The source was cultured PBMCs, collected from culture after CMV antigen stimulation. This TCR derives from a human donor in good health (CMV status not recorded). Some clones in this sample may be carry-over from other donors' samples. For the CDR3, the sequence is CAISESKADTQYF. The DNA reads TGTGCCATCAGTGAGTCTAAGGCAGATACGCAGTATTTT.